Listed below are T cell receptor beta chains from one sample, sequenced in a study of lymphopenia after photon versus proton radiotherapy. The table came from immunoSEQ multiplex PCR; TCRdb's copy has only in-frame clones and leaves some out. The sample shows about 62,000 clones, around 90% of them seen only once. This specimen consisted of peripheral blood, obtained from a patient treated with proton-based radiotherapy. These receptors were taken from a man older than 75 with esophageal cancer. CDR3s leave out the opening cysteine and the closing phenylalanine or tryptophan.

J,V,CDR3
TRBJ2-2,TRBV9,ASSAHRSLAGGSRTGELF
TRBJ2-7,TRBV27,ASSFRINPYEQY
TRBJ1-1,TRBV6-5,ASSSNPGTPNL
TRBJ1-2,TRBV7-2,ASSPLGSTGGYGYT
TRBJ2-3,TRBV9,ASSPQPGLASDTQY
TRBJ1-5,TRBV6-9,ASKRQPQH
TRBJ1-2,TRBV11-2,ASSSNRGNYGYT
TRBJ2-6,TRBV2,ASSEMSGLVLT
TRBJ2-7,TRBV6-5,ASSGRRGEYEQY
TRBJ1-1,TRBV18,ASSPVSQVNTEAF
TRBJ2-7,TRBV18,ASSPPPSLDYEQY
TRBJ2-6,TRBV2,ASKGDSGANVLT
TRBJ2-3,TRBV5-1,ASSLAGRGGHTDTQY
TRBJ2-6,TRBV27,ASSFDGSGANVLT
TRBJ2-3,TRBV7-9,ASSLVPWDTQY
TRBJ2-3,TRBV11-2,ASSLTGSGTDTQY
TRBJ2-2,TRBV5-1,ASSLGWSGRGTGELF
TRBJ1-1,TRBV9,ASSVQTNTEAF
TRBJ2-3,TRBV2,ASRPGTATTLSSTDTQY
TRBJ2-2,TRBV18,ASSPGTGGARELF
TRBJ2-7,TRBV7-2,ASSPRVAGPYEQY
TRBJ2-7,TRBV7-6,ASSLDGPGEQY
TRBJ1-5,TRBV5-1,ASSSPGQGVRVKPQH
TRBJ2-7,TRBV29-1,SVENNNYEQY
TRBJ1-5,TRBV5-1,ASSLDSRQDSNQPQH
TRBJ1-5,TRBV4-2,ASSQDRSRRNQPQH
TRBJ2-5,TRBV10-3,AISSDRAQETQY
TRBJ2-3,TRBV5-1,ASSLSGAGTDTQY
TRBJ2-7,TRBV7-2,ASSLAGPYEQY
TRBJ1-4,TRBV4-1,ASSQERGGVKYEKLF
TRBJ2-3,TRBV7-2,ASSDWTDTDTQY
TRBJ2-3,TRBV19,ASSLQRGITDTQY
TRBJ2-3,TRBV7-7,ASSLDITDTQY
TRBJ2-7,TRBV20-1,SARSGYEQY
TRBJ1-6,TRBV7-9,ASSPGRSSPLH
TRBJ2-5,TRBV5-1,ASSLNHPEQETQY
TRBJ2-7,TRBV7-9,ASSVGGRHYEQY
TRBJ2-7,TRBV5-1,ASSSGQGVHEQY
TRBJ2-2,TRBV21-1,ASSKLREARPDTGELF
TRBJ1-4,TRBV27,ASSLSTAASEKLF
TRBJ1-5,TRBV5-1,ASSTGQENQPQH
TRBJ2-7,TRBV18,ASSPNRGPYEQY
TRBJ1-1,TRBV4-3,ASSQDTGNTEAF
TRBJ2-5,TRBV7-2,ASSLSGSGGPGETQY
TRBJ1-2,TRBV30,AWSPNRGRYGYT
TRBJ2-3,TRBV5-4,ASSSSGTDTQY
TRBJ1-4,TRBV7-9,ASSLASNEKLF
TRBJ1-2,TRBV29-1,SVEDGPGTGGYGYT
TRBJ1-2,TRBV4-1,ASSPRAGGHYGYT
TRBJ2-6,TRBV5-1,ASSRDPNSGANVLT
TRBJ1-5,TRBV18,ASSPYDSGNMAQH
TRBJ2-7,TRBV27,ASGRDRVAYEQY
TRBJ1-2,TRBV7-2,ASSRSTDIYGYT
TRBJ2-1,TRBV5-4,ASSLILAGSNEQF
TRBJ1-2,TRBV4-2,ASSLGGPAHYGYT